Following are 5 T cell receptor beta chains from one sample sequenced in a study of blood T cell repertoires in COVID-19. Method: immunoSEQ multiplex PCR; TCRdb's copy keeps in-frame clones and lacks some. The data hold about 70,000 clones, with around 90% observed a single time. Sample: peripheral blood. The receptor source for this set is a woman aged 80 or over with acute or convalescent COVID-19.

This clone was detected a few times. The genes are TRBV28 and TRBJ1-6; D may be TRBD1 (6 bases). CDR3 length: 14 amino acids. Looked up from germline, CDR1 is MDHEN and CDR2 is SYDVKM. The V and J ends lost 7 bases and 8 bases respectively, with 15 bases between them. The CDR3 DNA is TGTGCCAGCACCCGTCCGGGGGGCTATTCACCCCTCCACTTT. It translates to CASTRPGGYSPLHF.

This chain connects TRBV12-3 or TRBV12-4 to TRBJ1-6; TRBD1 is a possible D gene (6 bases). The CDR3 extends over 13 amino acids. With 4 bases removed from V and 10 bases from J, the gap between germline ends came to 11 bases. As DNA, the CDR3 is TGTGCCAGCAGTTCACAGGGCCAGTCACCCCTCCACTTT. It translates to CASSSQGQSPLHF.

The rearrangement links TRBV13 to TRBJ2-5, with D possibly TRBD2 on 5 matching bases. This CDR3 is built from 14 residues. With 3 bases removed from V and 2 bases from J, the gap between germline ends came to 10 bases. Germline V gives CDR1 PRHDT, CDR2 FYEKMQ (reference sequence). The CDR3 nucleotides are TGTGCCAGCAGCTTTGGCGGCGGGCAAGAGACCCAGTACTTC. Translation gives CASSFGGGQETQYF. Full variable domain (remainder filled in from reference TRBV13 and TRBJ2-5): AAGVIQSPRHLIKEKRETATLKCYPIPRHDTVYWYQQGPGQDPQFLISFYEKMQSDKGSIPDRFSAQQFSDYHSELNMSSLELGDSALYFCASSFGGGQETQYFGPGTRLLVL.

The V gene is TRBV9, the J gene TRBJ2-7, with D possibly TRBD2 on 6 matching bases. Looked up from germline, CDR1 is SGDLS and CDR2 is YYNGEE. The CDR3 consists of 15 residues. With 2 bases removed from V and 5 bases from J, the gap between germline ends came to 17 bases. DNA for the CDR3: TGTGCCAGCAGCGTGGGACTTCCTGGGATCCACGAGCAGTACTTC. Residues: CASSVGLPGIHEQYF.

The CDR3 DNA reads TGTGCCAGCAGCTACCCCACTACGGGTTCCTACAATGAGCAGTTCTTC. Protein sequence: CASSYPTTGSYNEQFF. The chain uses TRBV7-9 and TRBJ2-1; D uncertain. V was cut by 4 bases and J by 1 base, with 14 bases left in between. The CDR3 has 16 amino acids. CDR1 is SEHNR, CDR2 FQNEAQ, per germline (reference sequence).